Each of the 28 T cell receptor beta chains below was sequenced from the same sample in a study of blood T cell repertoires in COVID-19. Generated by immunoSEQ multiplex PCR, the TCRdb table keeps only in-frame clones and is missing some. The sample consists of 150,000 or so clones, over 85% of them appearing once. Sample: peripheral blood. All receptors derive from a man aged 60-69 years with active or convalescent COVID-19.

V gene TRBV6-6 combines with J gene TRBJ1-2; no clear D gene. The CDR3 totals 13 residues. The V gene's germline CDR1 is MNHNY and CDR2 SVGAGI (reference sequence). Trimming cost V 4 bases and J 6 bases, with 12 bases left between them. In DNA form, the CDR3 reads TGTGCCAGCAGTTCCACCGGAGACGATGGCTACACCTTC. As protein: CASSSTGDDGYTF.

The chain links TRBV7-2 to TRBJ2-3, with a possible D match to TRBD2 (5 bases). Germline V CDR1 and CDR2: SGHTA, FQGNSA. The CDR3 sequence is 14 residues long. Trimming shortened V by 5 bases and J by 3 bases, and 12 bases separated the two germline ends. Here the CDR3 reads CASSARTSTDTQYF. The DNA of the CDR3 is TGTGCCAGCAGCGCCCGAACTAGTACAGATACGCAGTATTTT.

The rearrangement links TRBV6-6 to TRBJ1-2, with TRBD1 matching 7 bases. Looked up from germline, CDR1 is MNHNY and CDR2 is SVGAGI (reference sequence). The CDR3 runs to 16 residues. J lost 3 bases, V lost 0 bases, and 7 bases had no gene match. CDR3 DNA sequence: TGTGCCAGCAGTTACTCTTTGCAGGGGGAATACTATGGCTACACCTTC. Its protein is CASSYSLQGEYYGYTF.

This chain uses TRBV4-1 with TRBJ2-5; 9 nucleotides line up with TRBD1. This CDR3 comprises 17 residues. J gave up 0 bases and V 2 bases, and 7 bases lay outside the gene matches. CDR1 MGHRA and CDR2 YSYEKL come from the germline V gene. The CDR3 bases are TGCGCCAGCAGCCAAATCACAGGGGGCGTCAACCAAGAGACCCAGTACTTC. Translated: CASSQITGGVNQETQYF.

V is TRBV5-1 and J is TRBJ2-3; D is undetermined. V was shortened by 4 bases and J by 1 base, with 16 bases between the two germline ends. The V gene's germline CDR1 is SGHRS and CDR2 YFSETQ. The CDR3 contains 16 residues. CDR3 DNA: TGCGCCAGCAGCCCACTTGCATTTCTCCGCACAGATACGCAGTATTTT. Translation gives CASSPLAFLRTDTQYF.

CDR3 protein: CASSLELAIKETQYF. For the CDR3, the DNA is TGTGCCAGCAGCTTGGAACTAGCGATAAAAGAGACCCAGTACTTC. This chain uses TRBV5-4 with TRBJ2-5, with 7 bases fitting TRBD2. The junction had 5 bases not matched to a gene; V was cut back by 0 bases and J by 3 bases. There are 15 residues in the CDR3. Looked up from germline, CDR1 is SGHNT and CDR2 is YYREEE (reference sequence).

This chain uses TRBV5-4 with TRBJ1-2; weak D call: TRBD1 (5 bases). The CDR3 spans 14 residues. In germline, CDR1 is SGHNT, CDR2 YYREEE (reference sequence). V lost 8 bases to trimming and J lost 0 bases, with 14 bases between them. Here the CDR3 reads CASKDGATNYGYTF. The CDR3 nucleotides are TGTGCCAGTAAAGATGGGGCTACTAACTATGGCTACACCTTC.

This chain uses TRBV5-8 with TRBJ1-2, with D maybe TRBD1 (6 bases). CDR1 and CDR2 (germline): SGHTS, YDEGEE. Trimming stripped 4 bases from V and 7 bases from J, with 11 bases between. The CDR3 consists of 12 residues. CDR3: CASSRTGFGYTF. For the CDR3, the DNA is TGTGCCAGCAGCCGCACAGGGTTTGGCTACACCTTC.

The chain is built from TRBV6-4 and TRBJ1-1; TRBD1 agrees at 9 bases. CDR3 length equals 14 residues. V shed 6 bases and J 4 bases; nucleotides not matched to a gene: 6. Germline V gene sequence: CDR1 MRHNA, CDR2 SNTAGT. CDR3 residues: CASREQGASTEAFF. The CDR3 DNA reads TGTGCCAGCAGGGAACAGGGGGCAAGCACTGAAGCTTTCTTT.

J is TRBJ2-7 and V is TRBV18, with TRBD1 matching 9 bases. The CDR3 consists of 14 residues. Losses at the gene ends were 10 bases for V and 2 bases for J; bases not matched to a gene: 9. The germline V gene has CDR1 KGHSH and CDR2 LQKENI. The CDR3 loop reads CATQGTGGTYEQYF. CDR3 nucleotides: TGTGCCACCCAAGGCACAGGGGGCACCTACGAGCAGTACTTC.

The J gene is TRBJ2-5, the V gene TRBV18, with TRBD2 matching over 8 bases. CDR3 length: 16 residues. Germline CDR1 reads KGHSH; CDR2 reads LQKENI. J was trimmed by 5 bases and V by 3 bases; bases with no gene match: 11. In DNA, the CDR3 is TGTGCCAGCTCACCCTCGGGGGGGTTAGAGGGGGAGACCCAGTACTTC. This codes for CASSPSGGLEGETQYF.

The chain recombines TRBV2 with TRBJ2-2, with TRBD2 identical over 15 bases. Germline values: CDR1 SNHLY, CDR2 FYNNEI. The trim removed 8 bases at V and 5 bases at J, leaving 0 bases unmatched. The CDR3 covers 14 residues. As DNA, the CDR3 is TGTGCCAGCGGACTAGCGGGAGGGACCGGGGAGCTGTTTTTT. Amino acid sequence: CASGLAGGTGELFF.

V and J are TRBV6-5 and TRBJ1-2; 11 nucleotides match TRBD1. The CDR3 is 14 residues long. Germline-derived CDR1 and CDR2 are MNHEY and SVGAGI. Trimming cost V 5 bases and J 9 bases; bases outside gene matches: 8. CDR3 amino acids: CASSPRTGGTSYTF. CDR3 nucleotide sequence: TGTGCCAGCAGTCCAAGGACAGGGGGCACGAGCTACACCTTC.

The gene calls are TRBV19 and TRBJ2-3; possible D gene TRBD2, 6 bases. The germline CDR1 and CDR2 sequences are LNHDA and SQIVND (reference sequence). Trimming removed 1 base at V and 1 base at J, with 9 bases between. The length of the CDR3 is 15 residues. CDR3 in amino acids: CASSIVASGTDTQYF. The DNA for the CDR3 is TGTGCCAGTAGTATAGTGGCTAGCGGCACAGATACGCAGTATTTT.

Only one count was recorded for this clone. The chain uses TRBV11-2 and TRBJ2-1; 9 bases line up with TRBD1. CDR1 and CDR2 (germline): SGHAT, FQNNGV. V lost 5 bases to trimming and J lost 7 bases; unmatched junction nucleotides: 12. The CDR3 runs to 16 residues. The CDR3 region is CASSPLSAGQGNEQFF. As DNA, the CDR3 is TGTGCCAGCAGCCCACTTTCCGCCGGACAGGGGAATGAGCAGTTCTTC.

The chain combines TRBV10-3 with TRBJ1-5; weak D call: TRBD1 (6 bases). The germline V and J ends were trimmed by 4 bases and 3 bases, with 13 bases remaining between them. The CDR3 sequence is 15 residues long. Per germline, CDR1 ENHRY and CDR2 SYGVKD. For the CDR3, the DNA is TGTGCCATCAGTGGGGCAGGGGTTGACAATCAGCCCCAGCATTTT. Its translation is CAISGAGVDNQPQHF.

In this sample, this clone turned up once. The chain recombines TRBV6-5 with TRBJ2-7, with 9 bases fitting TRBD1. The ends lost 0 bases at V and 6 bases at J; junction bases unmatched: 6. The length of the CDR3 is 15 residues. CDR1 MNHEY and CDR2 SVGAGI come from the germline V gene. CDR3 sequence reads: CASSYSGQGIGEQYF. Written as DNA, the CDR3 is TGTGCCAGCAGTTACTCCGGACAGGGGATCGGCGAGCAGTACTTC.

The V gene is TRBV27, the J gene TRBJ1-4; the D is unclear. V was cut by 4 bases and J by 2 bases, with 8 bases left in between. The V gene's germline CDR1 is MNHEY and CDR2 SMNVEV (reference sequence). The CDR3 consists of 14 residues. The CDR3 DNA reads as TGTGCCAGCAGTTCACAGATTACTAATGAAAAACTGTTTTTT. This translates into CASSSQITNEKLFF. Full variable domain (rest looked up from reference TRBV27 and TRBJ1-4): EAQVTQNPRYLITVTGKKLTVTCSQNMNHEYMSWYRQDPGLGLRQIYYSMNVEVTDKGDVPEGYKVSRKEKRNFPLILESPSPNQTSLYFCASSSQITNEKLFFGSGTQLSVL.

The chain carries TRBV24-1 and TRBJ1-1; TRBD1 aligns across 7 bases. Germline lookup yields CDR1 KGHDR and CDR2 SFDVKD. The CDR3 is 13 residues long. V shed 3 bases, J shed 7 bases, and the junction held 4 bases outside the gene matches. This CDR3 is CATSDRWTGEAFF. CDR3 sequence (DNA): TGTGCCACCAGTGATAGATGGACAGGTGAAGCTTTCTTT.

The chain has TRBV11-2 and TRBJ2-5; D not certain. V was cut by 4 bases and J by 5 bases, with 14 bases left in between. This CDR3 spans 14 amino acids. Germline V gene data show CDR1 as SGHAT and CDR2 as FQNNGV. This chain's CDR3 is CASSSPAVRETQYF. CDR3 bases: TGTGCCAGCAGCTCACCGGCGGTGAGGGAGACCCAGTACTTC.

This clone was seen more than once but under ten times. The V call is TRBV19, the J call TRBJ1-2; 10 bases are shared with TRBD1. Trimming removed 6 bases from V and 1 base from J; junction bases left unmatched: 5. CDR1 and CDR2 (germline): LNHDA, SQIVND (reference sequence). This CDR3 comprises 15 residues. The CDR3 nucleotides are TGTGCCAGTAGAGAGACAGGGGGCAGTAACTATGGCTACACCTTC. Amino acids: CASRETGGSNYGYTF.

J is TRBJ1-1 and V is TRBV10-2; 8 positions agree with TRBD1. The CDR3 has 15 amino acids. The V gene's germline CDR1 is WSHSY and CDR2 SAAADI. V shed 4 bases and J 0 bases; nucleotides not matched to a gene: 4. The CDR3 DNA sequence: TGCGCCAGCAGTGTCAGGGGGCTTTTGAACACTGAAGCTTTCTTT. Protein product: CASSVRGLLNTEAFF.

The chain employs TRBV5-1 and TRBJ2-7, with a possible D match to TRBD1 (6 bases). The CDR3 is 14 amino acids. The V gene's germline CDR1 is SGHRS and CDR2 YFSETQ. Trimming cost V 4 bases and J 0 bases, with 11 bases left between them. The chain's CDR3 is CASSPQGSSYEQYF. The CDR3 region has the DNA TGCGCCAGCAGCCCTCAGGGGAGCTCCTACGAGCAGTACTTC.

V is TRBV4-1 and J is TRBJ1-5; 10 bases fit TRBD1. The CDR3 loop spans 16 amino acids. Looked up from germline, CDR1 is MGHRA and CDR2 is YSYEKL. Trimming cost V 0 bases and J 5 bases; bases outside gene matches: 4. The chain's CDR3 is CASSQDRGQGYQPQHF. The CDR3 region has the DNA TGCGCCAGCAGCCAAGATCGGGGACAGGGGTATCAGCCCCAGCATTTT.

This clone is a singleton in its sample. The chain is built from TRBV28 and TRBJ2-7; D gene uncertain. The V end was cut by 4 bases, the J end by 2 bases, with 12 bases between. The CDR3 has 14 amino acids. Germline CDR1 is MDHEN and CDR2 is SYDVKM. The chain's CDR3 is CASSSTTNPYEQYF. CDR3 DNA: TGTGCCAGCAGTTCTACTACCAATCCCTACGAGCAGTACTTC.

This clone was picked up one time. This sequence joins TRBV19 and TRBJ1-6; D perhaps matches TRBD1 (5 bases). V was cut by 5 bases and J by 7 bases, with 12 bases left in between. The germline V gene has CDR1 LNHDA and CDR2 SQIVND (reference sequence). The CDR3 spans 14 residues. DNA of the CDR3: TGTGCCAGTAGTTTTCAGGGTGGAAATTCACCCCTCCACTTT. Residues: CASSFQGGNSPLHF.

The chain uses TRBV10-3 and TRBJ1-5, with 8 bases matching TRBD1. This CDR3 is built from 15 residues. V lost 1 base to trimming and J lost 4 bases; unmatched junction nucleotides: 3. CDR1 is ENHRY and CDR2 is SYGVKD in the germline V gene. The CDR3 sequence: CAISELGQANQPQHF. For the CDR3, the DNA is TGTGCCATCAGTGAGTTGGGACAGGCGAATCAGCCCCAGCATTTT.

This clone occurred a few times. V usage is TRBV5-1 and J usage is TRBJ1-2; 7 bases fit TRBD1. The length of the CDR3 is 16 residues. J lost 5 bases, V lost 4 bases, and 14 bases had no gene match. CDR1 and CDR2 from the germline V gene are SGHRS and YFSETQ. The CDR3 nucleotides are TGCGCCAGCAGCCCGGATGAGGGCAGGGGGTCTTATGGCTACACCTTC. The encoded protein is CASSPDEGRGSYGYTF.